The 8 T cell receptor beta chains listed next were all sequenced from one sample in a study of blood T cell repertoires in COVID-19. Here immunoSEQ multiplex PCR was the method, and the copy in TCRdb shows in-frame clones only, minus some. Counted here are about 310,000 clones, around 87% occurring once; the ten biggest clones make up 1%. Sequenced input: peripheral blood. The source is a man aged 50-59 years with active or convalescent COVID-19.

The chain has TRBV6-1 and TRBJ2-2, with TRBD2 matching over 9 bases. There are 19 residues in the CDR3. CDR1 and CDR2 from the germline V gene are MNHNS and SASEGT. V was pared by 1 base and J by 7 bases, with 16 bases of the junction left unmatched. CDR3 nucleotide sequence: TGTGCCAGCAGTGAAGGGCTAGCGGGAAGACGTGGGGTGAGCGGGGAGCTGTTTTTT. This codes for CASSEGLAGRRGVSGELFF.

The V call is TRBV28, the J call TRBJ2-1, with 10 positions matching TRBD1. Germline V gene sequence: CDR1 MDHEN, CDR2 SYDVKM. With 4 bases clipped from V and 6 bases from J, the junction kept 6 bases outside the gene matches. The length of the CDR3 is 15 residues. The DNA for the CDR3 is TGTGCCAGCAGTTCAGGACAGGGGGTAGGCAATGAGCAGTTCTTC. Translating gives CASSSGQGVGNEQFF.

The chain uses TRBV25-1 and TRBJ2-5, with D possibly matching TRBD1 (6 bases). Germline lookup yields CDR1 MGHDK and CDR2 SYGVNS. Trimming stripped 7 bases from V and 2 bases from J, with 11 bases between. The CDR3 has 13 residues. CDR3 sequence (DNA): TGTGCCAGCAATGGACAGACGCAAGAGACCCAGTACTTC. Translation gives CASNGQTQETQYF.

The V call is TRBV9, the J call TRBJ1-1; TRBD1 is a possible D gene (6 bases). Trimming removed 0 bases at V and 1 base at J, with 10 bases between. Germline CDR1 is SGDLS and CDR2 is YYNGEE. The CDR3 sequence is 15 residues long. The CDR3: CASSVDGTRNTEAFF. The CDR3 DNA sequence: TGTGCCAGCAGCGTAGATGGGACACGGAACACTGAAGCTTTCTTT.

This CDR3 is CASRSRVAAYNEQFF. Here the CDR3 DNA reads TGTGCCAGCAGGAGTAGAGTAGCGGCTTACAATGAGCAGTTCTTC. The chain employs TRBV2 and TRBJ2-1, with D possibly matching TRBD2 (6 bases). Trimming took 6 bases from V and 4 from J, leaving 16 bases between them. Per germline, CDR1 SNHLY and CDR2 FYNNEI. The CDR3 has 15 residues. Full variable domain (missing parts from reference TRBV2 and TRBJ2-1): EPEVTQTPSHQVTQMGQEVILRCVPISNHLYFYWYRQILGQKVEFLVSFYNNEISEKSEIFDDQFSVERPDGSNFTLKIRSTKLEDSAMYFCASRSRVAAYNEQFFGPGTRLTVL.

This rearrangement joins TRBV29-1 to TRBJ2-5; a possible D gene is TRBD2 (9 bases). The CDR3 contains 16 residues. The V gene's germline CDR1 is SQVTM and CDR2 ANQGSEA. V lost 8 bases, J lost 5 bases, and 27 bases lay in between. As DNA, the CDR3 is TGCAGCATCGGACCCACTAGCGGGCACAGGGGGGAGACCCAGTACTTC. It specifies CSIGPTSGHRGETQYF. The whole variable domain, filled in from reference TRBV29-1 and TRBJ2-5, reads SAVISQKPSRDICQRGTSLTIQCQVDSQVTMMFWYRQQPGQSLTLIATANQGSEATYESGFVIDKFPISRPNLTFSTLTVSNMSPEDSSIYLCSIGPTSGHRGETQYFGPGTRLLVL.

The J gene is TRBJ1-4, the V gene TRBV7-9, with 10 bases aligning to TRBD1. V lost 5 bases, J lost 4 bases, and 10 bases stayed unmatched. The CDR3 covers 17 residues. Germline values: CDR1 SEHNR, CDR2 FQNEAQ (reference sequence). In DNA form, the CDR3 reads TGTGCCAGCAGCCCCCCAAGACAGGGGGCCATTAATGAAAAACTGTTTTTT. Translated, it gives CASSPPRQGAINEKLFF.

The chain carries TRBV5-8 and TRBJ1-5; TRBD1 matches 7 bases. V dropped 5 bases and J dropped 0; count of bases not matched to a gene: 11. The V gene's germline CDR1 is SGHTS and CDR2 YDEGEE. The CDR3 has 17 residues. CDR3 residues: CASSPGTDSFSNQPQHF. The CDR3 region has the DNA TGTGCCAGCAGTCCCGGGACAGATTCTTTTAGCAATCAGCCCCAGCATTTT. Full variable domain (outside the CDR3, taken from reference TRBV5-8 and TRBJ1-5): EAGVTQSPTHLIKTRGQQATLRCSPISGHTSVYWYQQALGLGLQFLLWYDEGEERNRGNFPPRFSGRQFPNYSSELNVNALELEDSALYLCASSPGTDSFSNQPQHFGDGTRLSIL.